This T cell receptor beta chain was sequenced for a study of blood T cells in healthy people across ages. Details on this clonotype: Antigen specificity is unknown.

Next came a second PCR, run for about 6 to 12 cycles, which used a sample-barcoded 5' primer along with a J-beta primer mix. Each CDR3 protein gets one entry after TCRdb re-called the 5' RACE reads with MiXCR. The table has some 700,000 distinct CDR3 sequences, roughly 47% seen once. Whole-study results and caveats: As age increased, TCR beta diversity per million T cells fell in a roughly linear fashion. Diversity estimates drawn from one million T cells were deemed underestimates.

The sequenced sample consisted of blood. The origin of this receptor is a woman aged 60-70 years in good health.

The CDR3 protein is CASSLPGVSEQYF. Written as DNA, the CDR3 is TGTGCCAGCAGTTTACCGGGTGTAAGCGAGCAGTACTTC. The rearrangement links TRBV28 to TRBJ2-5; D gene unclear. The J call is in doubt because the DNA end fits TRBJ2-7 better. CDR3 length: 13 residues. CDR1 MDHEN and CDR2 SYDVKM come from the germline V gene.